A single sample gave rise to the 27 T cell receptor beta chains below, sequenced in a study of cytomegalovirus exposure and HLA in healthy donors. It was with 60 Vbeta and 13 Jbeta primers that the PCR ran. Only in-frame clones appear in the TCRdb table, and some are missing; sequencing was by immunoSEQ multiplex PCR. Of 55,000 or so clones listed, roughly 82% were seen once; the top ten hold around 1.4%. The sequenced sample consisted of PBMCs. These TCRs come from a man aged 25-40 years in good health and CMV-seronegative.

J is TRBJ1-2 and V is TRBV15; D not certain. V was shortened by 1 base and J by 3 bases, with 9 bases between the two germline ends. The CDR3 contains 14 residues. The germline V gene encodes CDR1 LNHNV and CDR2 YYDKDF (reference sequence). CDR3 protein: CATSRGVTDYGYTF. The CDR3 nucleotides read TGTGCCACCAGCAGAGGAGTAACTGACTATGGCTACACCTTC.

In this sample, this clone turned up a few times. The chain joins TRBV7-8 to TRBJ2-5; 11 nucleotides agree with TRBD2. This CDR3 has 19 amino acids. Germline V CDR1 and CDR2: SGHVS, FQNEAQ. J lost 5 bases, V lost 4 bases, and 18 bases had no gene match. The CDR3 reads CASSSPGGTLAGGLETQYF. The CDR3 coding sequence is TGTGCCAGCAGCTCACCCGGTGGGACTTTAGCGGGGGGGCTGGAGACCCAGTACTTC.

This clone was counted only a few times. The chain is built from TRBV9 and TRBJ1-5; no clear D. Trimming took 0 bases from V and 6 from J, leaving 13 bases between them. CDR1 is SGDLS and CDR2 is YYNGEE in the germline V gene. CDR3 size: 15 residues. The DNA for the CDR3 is TGTGCCAGCAGCGTAGTCCCCGGCCGCGGTCAGCCCCAGCATTTT. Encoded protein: CASSVVPGRGQPQHF.

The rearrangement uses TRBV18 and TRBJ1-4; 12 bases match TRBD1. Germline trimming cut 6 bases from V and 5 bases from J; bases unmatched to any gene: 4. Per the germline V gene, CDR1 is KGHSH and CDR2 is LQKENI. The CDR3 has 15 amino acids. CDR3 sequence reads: CASSPGTGGNEKLFF. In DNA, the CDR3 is TGTGCCAGCTCTCCCGGGACAGGGGGCAATGAAAAACTGTTTTTT.

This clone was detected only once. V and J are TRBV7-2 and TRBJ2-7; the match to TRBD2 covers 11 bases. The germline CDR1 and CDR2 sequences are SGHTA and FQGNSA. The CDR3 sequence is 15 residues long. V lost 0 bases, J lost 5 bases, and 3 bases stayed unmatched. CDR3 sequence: CASSLATSGTHEQYF. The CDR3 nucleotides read TGTGCCAGCAGCTTAGCGACTAGCGGGACCCACGAGCAGTACTTC.

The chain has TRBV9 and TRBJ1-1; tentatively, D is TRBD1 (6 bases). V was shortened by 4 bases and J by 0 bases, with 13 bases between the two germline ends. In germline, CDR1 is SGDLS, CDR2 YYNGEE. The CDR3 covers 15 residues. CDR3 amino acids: CASSPGGALNTEAFF. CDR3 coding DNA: TGTGCCAGCAGCCCCGGGGGGGCCCTGAACACTGAAGCTTTCTTT.

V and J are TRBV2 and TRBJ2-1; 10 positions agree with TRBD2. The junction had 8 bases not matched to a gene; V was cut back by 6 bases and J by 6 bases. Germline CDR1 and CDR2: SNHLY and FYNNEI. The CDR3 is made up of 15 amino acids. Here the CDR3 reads CASSLLAGQLNEQFF. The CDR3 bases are TGTGCCAGCAGCCTACTAGCGGGGCAACTCAATGAGCAGTTCTTC. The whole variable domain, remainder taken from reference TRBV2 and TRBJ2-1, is EPEVTQTPSHQVTQMGQEVILRCVPISNHLYFYWYRQILGQKVEFLVSFYNNEISEKSEIFDDQFSVERPDGSNFTLKIRSTKLEDSAMYFCASSLLAGQLNEQFFGPGTRLTVL.

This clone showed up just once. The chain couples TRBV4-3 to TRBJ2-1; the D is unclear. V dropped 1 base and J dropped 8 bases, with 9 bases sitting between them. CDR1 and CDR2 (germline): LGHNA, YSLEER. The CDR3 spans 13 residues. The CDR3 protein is CASSQGVGDEQFF. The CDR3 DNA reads TGCGCCAGCAGCCAAGGGGTAGGAGATGAGCAGTTCTTC.

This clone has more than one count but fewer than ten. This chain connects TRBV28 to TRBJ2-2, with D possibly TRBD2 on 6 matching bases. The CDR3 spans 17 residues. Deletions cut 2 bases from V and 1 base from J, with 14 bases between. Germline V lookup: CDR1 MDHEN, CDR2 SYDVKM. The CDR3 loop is CASSLILAAQNTGELFF. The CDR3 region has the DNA TGTGCCAGCAGTTTAATTTTAGCGGCCCAGAACACCGGGGAGCTGTTTTTT.

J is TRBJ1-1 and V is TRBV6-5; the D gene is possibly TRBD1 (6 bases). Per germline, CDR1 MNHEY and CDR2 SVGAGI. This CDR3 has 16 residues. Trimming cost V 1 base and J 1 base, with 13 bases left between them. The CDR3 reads CASSYWAGDGNTEAFF. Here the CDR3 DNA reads TGTGCCAGCAGTTACTGGGCAGGGGACGGGAACACTGAAGCTTTCTTT.

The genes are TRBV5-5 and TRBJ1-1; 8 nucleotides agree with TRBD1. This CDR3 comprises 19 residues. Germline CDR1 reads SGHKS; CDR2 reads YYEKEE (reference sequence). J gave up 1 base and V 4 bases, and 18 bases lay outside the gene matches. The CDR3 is CASSPRLGDRGFGNTEAFF. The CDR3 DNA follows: TGTGCCAGCAGCCCCCGATTGGGTGACAGGGGATTTGGGAACACTGAAGCTTTCTTT.

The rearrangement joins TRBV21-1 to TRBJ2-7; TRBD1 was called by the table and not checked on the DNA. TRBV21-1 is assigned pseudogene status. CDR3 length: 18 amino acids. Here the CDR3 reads CASRTGTGAPLGSYEQYF. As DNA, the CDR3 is TGTGCCAGCAGGACCGGGACAGGGGCCCCCTTGGGATCCTACGAGCAGTACTTC.

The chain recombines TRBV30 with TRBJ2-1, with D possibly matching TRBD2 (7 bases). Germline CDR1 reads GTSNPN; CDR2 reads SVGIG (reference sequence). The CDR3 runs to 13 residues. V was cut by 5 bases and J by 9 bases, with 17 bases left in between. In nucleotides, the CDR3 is TGTGCCTGGGGGAGGGGGACCTTCGGTGAGCAGTTCTTC. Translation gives CAWGRGTFGEQFF.

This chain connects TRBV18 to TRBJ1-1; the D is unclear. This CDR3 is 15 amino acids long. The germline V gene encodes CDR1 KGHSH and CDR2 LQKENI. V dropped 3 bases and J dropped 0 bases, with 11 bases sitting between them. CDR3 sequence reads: CASSPSLAMNTEAFF. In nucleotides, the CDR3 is TGTGCCAGCTCACCCTCTCTGGCAATGAACACTGAAGCTTTCTTT.

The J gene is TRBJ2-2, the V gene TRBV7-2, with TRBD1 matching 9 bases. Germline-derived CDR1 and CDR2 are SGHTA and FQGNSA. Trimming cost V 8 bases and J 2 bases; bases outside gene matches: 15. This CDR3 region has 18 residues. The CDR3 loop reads CASPNGQGKGKNTGELFF. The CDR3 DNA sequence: TGTGCCAGCCCAAACGGACAGGGGAAGGGAAAAAACACCGGGGAGCTGTTTTTT. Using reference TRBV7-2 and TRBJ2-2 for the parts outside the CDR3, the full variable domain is GAGVSQSPSNKVTEKGKDVELRCDPISGHTALYWYRQSLGQGLEFLIYFQGNSAPDKSGLPSDRFSAERTGGSVSTLTIQRTQQEDSAVYLCASPNGQGKGKNTGELFFGEGSRLTVL.

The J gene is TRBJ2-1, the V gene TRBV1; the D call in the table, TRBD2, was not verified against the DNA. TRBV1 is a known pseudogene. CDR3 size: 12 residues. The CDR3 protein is CTSSPTGVEQFF. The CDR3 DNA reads TGCACCAGCAGCCCTACCGGGGTAGAGCAGTTCTTC.

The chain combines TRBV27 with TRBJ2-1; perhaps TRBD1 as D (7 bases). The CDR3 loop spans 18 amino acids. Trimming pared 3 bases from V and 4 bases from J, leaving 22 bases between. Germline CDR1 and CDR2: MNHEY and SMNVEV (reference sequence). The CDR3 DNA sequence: TGTGCCAGCAGTTTCCCACCCCAGGGGGGCCCGCTATACAATGAGCAGTTCTTC. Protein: CASSFPPQGGPLYNEQFF.

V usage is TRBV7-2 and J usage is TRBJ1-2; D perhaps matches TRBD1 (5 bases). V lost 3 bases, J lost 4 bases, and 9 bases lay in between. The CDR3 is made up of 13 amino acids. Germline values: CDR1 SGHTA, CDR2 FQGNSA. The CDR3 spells CASSFARVYGYTF. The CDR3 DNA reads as TGTGCCAGCAGCTTTGCCAGGGTCTATGGCTACACCTTC.

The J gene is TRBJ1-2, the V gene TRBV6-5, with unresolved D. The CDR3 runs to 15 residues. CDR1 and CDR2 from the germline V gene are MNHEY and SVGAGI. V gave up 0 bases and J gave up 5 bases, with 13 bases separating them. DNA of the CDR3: TGTGCCAGCAGTTACTCGCACAGCGGGTCTTATGGCTACACCTTC. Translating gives CASSYSHSGSYGYTF.

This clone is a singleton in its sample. CDR3 sequence: CASRQGDYSPLHF. CDR3 DNA sequence: TGTGCCAGTAGACAGGGGGATTATTCACCCCTCCACTTT. The chain has TRBV19 and TRBJ1-6; 8 bases line up with TRBD1. V lost 6 bases, J lost 8 bases, and 3 bases stayed unmatched. CDR3 length equals 13 residues. Germline V gives CDR1 LNHDA, CDR2 SQIVND (reference sequence).

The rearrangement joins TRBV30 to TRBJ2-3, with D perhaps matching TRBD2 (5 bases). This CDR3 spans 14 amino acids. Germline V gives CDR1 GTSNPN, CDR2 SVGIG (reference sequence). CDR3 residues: CALEETWGTDTQYF. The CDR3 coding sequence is TGTGCTTTGGAGGAAACCTGGGGCACAGATACGCAGTATTTT.

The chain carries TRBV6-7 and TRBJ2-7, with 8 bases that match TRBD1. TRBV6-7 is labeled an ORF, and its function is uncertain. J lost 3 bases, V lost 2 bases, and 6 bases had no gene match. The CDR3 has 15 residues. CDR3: CASSYRGQANYEQYF. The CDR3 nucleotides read TGTGCCAGCAGTTACAGGGGACAGGCCAACTACGAGCAGTACTTC.

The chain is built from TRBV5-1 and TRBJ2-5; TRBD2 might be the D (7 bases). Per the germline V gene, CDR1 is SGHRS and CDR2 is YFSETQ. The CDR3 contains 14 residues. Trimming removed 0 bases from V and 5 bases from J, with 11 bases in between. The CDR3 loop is CASSLVEGGETQYF. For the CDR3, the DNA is TGCGCCAGCAGCTTGGTTGAGGGGGGGGAGACCCAGTACTTC. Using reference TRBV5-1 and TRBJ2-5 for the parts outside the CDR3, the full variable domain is KAGVTQTPRYLIKTRGQQVTLSCSPISGHRSVSWYQQTPGQGLQFLFEYFSETQRNKGNFPGRFSGRQFSNSRSEMNVSTLELGDSALYLCASSLVEGGETQYFGPGTRLLVL.

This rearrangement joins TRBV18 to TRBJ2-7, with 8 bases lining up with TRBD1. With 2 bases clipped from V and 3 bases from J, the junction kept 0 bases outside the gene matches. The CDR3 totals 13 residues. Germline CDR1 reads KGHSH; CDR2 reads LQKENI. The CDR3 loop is CASSPTGGYEQYF. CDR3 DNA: TGTGCCAGCTCACCAACAGGGGGCTACGAGCAGTACTTC.

CDR3 DNA: TGTGCCAGCAGTTTAGCGGGGGTCCAAGAGACCCAGTACTTC. This sequence encodes CASSLAGVQETQYF. The chain links TRBV28 to TRBJ2-5, with TRBD2 matching 7 bases. Looked up from germline, CDR1 is MDHEN and CDR2 is SYDVKM. V lost 2 bases and J lost 1; bases outside the gene matches: 1. The length of the CDR3 is 14 residues.

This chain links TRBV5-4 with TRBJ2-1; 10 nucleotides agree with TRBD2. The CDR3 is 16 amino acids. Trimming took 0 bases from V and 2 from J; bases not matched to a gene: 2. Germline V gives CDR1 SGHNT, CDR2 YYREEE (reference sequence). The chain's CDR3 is CASSLDLAGAYNEQFF. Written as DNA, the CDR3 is TGTGCCAGCAGCTTGGATCTAGCGGGAGCCTACAATGAGCAGTTCTTC.

CDR3 sequence (DNA): TGTGCCAGCAGCTTAGACTCACAGGGGTGGGACACTGAAGCTTTCTTT. The encoded protein is CASSLDSQGWDTEAFF. J is TRBJ1-1 and V is TRBV11-2, with TRBD1 matching over 7 bases. The germline V gene encodes CDR1 SGHAT and CDR2 FQNNGV. This CDR3 spans 16 amino acids. J gave up 3 bases and V 0 bases, and 7 bases lay outside the gene matches. Complete variable domain (other parts from reference TRBV11-2 and TRBJ1-1): EAGVAQSPRYKIIEKRQSVAFWCNPISGHATLYWYQQILGQGPKLLIQFQNNGVVDDSQLPKDRFSAERLKGVDSTLKIQPAKLEDSAVYLCASSLDSQGWDTEAFFGQGTRLTVV.